These 29 T cell receptor beta chains came from one sample sequenced in a study of blood T cell repertoires in COVID-19. The data were produced by immunoSEQ multiplex PCR, yet TCRdb's version contains in-frame clones alone and is incomplete. The table has approximately 190,000 clones, 80% to 90% seen once; the top ten hold approximately 5.9%. The sequenced material came from peripheral blood. These receptors came from a man aged 80 or over with acute or convalescent COVID-19.

This clone has more than one count but fewer than ten. The rearrangement joins TRBV7-9 to TRBJ2-3; 11 nucleotides match TRBD2. CDR3 length: 15 amino acids. Germline CDR1 is SEHNR and CDR2 is FQNEAQ (reference sequence). The ends lost 4 bases at V and 5 bases at J; junction bases unmatched: 5. The CDR3 loop is CASSSTSGKLDTQYF. CDR3 in DNA: TGTGCCAGCAGCTCGACTAGCGGGAAGTTAGATACGCAGTATTTT.

This chain links TRBV24-1 with TRBJ2-1; no definite D call. Trimming left V 1 base short and J 0 bases short, with 9 bases between. Germline lookup yields CDR1 KGHDR and CDR2 SFDVKD. This CDR3 has 16 amino acids. The CDR3, as DNA: TGTGCCACCAGTGATTTCCCGGGTAGCTCCTACAATGAGCAGTTCTTC. Amino acids: CATSDFPGSSYNEQFF.

The chain uses TRBV5-4 and TRBJ2-5; perhaps TRBD1 as D (6 bases). CDR1 is SGHNT, CDR2 YYREEE, per germline (reference sequence). Trimming took off 2 bases at V and 0 bases at J, with 11 bases between the two ends. CDR3 size: 15 residues. CDR3 in DNA: TGTGCCAGCAGCTTCCAGGGGCGGAACCAAGAGACCCAGTACTTC. Protein product: CASSFQGRNQETQYF. Full variable domain (remainder filled in from reference TRBV5-4 and TRBJ2-5): ETGVTQSPTHLIKTRGQQVTLRCSSQSGHNTVSWYQQALGQGPQFIFQYYREEENGRGNFPPRFSGLQFPNYSSELNVNALELDDSALYLCASSFQGRNQETQYFGPGTRLLVL.

The chain is built from TRBV28 and TRBJ2-1, with D possibly matching TRBD2 (7 bases). Trimming took off 3 bases at V and 6 bases at J, with 12 bases between the two ends. This CDR3 has 14 residues. In germline, CDR1 is MDHEN, CDR2 SYDVKM. The CDR3: CASSFVGGGNEQFF. The CDR3 DNA reads as TGTGCCAGCAGTTTTGTAGGGGGGGGCAATGAGCAGTTCTTC.

The V and J genes are TRBV18 and TRBJ1-1; a weak D match, TRBD1 (6 bases). The CDR3 totals 15 residues. The germline V gene encodes CDR1 KGHSH and CDR2 LQKENI. The V and J ends lost 2 bases and 1 base respectively, with 11 bases between them. The CDR3 reads CASSPIQGKNTEAFF. The CDR3 nucleotides read TGTGCCAGCTCACCAATACAGGGAAAGAACACTGAAGCTTTCTTT. The full variable domain, its missing parts supplied by reference TRBV18 and TRBJ1-1, is NAGVMQNPRHLVRRRGQEARLRCSPMKGHSHVYWYRQLPEEGLKFMVYLQKENIIDESGMPKERFSAEFPKEGPSILRIQQVVRGDSAAYFCASSPIQGKNTEAFFGQGTRLTVV.

The V and J genes are TRBV6-5 and TRBJ2-7; TRBD1 matches 9 bases. Trimming removed 6 bases from V and 5 bases from J; junction bases left unmatched: 8. The germline V gene encodes CDR1 MNHEY and CDR2 SVGAGI. There are 14 residues in the CDR3. The CDR3 region has the DNA TGTGCCAGCAGCTGGGGACAGGGTGTCAACGAGCAGTACTTC. Protein sequence: CASSWGQGVNEQYF.

The rearrangement joins TRBV9 to TRBJ1-2, with 8 positions matching TRBD1. J was trimmed by 7 bases and V by 0 bases; bases with no gene match: 11. CDR3 length: 16 residues. The germline V gene has CDR1 SGDLS and CDR2 YYNGEE. For the CDR3, the DNA is TGTGCCAGCAGCGTAGGGAGACAGGGGTTGGAGGGTGGCTACACCTTC. Its protein is CASSVGRQGLEGGYTF.

This sequence joins TRBV1 and TRBJ1-2; the table names TRBD1, a call not compared with the DNA. TRBV1 corresponds to a pseudogene. The CDR3 is made up of 18 amino acids. Here the CDR3 reads CTSSQGSTGGPTNYGYTF. The CDR3 DNA follows: TGCACCAGCAGCCAAGGGAGTACAGGGGGGCCCACCAACTATGGCTACACCTTC.

This clone was counted a single time. CDR3 DNA sequence: TGTGCCATCAGTGAGTCGGGCGGGGGACACTACAATGAGCAGTTCTTC. Residues: CAISESGGGHYNEQFF. The rearrangement links TRBV10-3 to TRBJ2-1; tentatively, D is TRBD2 (7 bases). The V end was cut by 0 bases, the J end by 3 bases, with 12 bases between. Germline V gives CDR1 ENHRY, CDR2 SYGVKD. The CDR3 consists of 16 residues.

The chain is built from TRBV30 and TRBJ2-2; D remains ambiguous. V was trimmed by 2 bases and J by 10 bases, leaving 20 bases between them. CDR1 is GTSNPN, CDR2 SVGIG, per germline (reference sequence). The CDR3 contains 15 residues. The CDR3 nucleotides are TGTGCCTGGAGTCTCACATCGACTCCGGGTGAGGAGCTGTTTTTT. This translates into CAWSLTSTPGEELFF.

This chain connects TRBV7-2 to TRBJ2-2, with TRBD2 identical over 13 bases. Looked up from germline, CDR1 is SGHTA and CDR2 is FQGNSA. The CDR3 runs 17 residues. Trimming cost V 4 bases and J 6 bases; bases outside gene matches: 8. The CDR3 here is CASSSPSTSGRAGELFF. The CDR3 DNA follows: TGTGCCAGCAGCTCCCCCTCAACTAGCGGGAGGGCCGGGGAGCTGTTTTTT.

This chain connects TRBV15 to TRBJ1-6; weak D call: TRBD1 (5 bases). Trimming pared 0 bases from V and 7 bases from J, leaving 7 bases between. Germline values: CDR1 LNHNV, CDR2 YYDKDF (reference sequence). The CDR3 runs 14 residues. The CDR3 loop reads CATSRDQGNSPLHF. The CDR3 DNA reads as TGTGCCACCAGCAGAGATCAGGGCAATTCACCCCTCCACTTT.

The genes are TRBV29-1 and TRBJ1-2; D is unresolved. V gave up 4 bases and J gave up 5 bases, with 17 bases separating them. Germline assignment: CDR1 SQVTM and CDR2 ANQGSEA. The CDR3 contains 14 residues. The CDR3 DNA sequence: TGCAGCGTTGCAGGCCAGGCCCCCCTTTATGGCTACACCTTC. Translated: CSVAGQAPLYGYTF.

V gene TRBV6-2 or TRBV6-3 combines with J gene TRBJ1-5, with TRBD1 as a possible D gene (6 bases). V was shortened by 0 bases and J by 8 bases, with 11 bases between the two germline ends. CDR1 is MNHEY and CDR2 is SVGEGT in the germline V gene. There are 14 residues in the CDR3. The DNA for the CDR3 is TGTGCCAGCAGTTACTCAACAGGGAGAGAGCCCCAGCATTTT. It specifies CASSYSTGREPQHF.

The chain carries TRBV6-5 and TRBJ1-6, with 9 bases that match TRBD1. The CDR3 loop spans 14 amino acids. Trimming cost V 7 bases and J 3 bases; bases outside gene matches: 1. Germline V gene data show CDR1 as MNHEY and CDR2 as SVGAGI. CDR3 bases: TGTGCCAGCAAGGGACAGGGCTATAATTCACCCCTCCACTTT. It is translated as CASKGQGYNSPLHF.

The CDR3, as DNA: TGTGCCAGTAGTAGGGGACAGGGGAGCTATGGCTACACCTTC. As protein: CASSRGQGSYGYTF. This chain joins TRBV19 and TRBJ1-2; TRBD1 matches 10 bases. The CDR3 is 14 amino acids. The V gene's germline CDR1 is LNHDA and CDR2 SQIVND (reference sequence). V shed 4 bases and J 4 bases; nucleotides not matched to a gene: 3.

This clone was detected a few times. The chain joins TRBV5-4 to TRBJ2-5; 13 bases agree with TRBD2. Germline V lookup: CDR1 SGHNT, CDR2 YYREEE (reference sequence). The J segment lost 2 bases and the V segment lost 2 bases, leaving 3 bases of the junction unmatched. The CDR3 runs to 16 residues. The CDR3 coding sequence is TGTGCCAGCAGCTTAGGACTAGCGGGAGTTCAAGAGACCCAGTACTTC. It encodes CASSLGLAGVQETQYF.

The gene calls are TRBV11-3 and TRBJ2-7, with TRBD2 as a possible D gene (5 bases). Germline V gene data show CDR1 as SGHNT and CDR2 as YENEEA. This CDR3 has 15 residues. Trimming stripped 8 bases from V and 4 bases from J, with 21 bases between. The CDR3 sequence: CASDLPEVNRYEQYV. CDR3 nucleotide sequence: TGTGCCAGCGACCTTCCGGAGGTTAATAGGTACGAGCAGTACGTC.

This chain connects TRBV29-1 to TRBJ2-5, with 9 bases lining up with TRBD1. The CDR3 consists of 16 residues. J was trimmed by 1 base and V by 1 base; bases with no gene match: 7. Germline lookup yields CDR1 SQVTM and CDR2 ANQGSEA. The CDR3 is CSVEGHRDRVQETQYF. The CDR3 coding sequence is TGCAGCGTTGAAGGTCACCGGGACAGGGTCCAAGAGACCCAGTACTTC. The full variable domain, with the rest looked up from reference TRBV29-1 and TRBJ2-5, is SAVISQKPSRDICQRGTSLTIQCQVDSQVTMMFWYRQQPGQSLTLIATANQGSEATYESGFVIDKFPISRPNLTFSTLTVSNMSPEDSSIYLCSVEGHRDRVQETQYFGPGTRLLVL.

Here the CDR3 DNA reads TGTGCCAGCAGCCAAACCATTCGGGAGACCCAGTACTTC. Translation gives CASSQTIRETQYF. The genes are TRBV7-2 and TRBJ2-5; D not resolved. Deletions cut 5 bases from V and 5 bases from J, with 12 bases between. Germline V CDR1 and CDR2: SGHTA, FQGNSA. The CDR3 consists of 13 residues.

This sequence joins TRBV5-1 and TRBJ1-2; D not certain. The CDR3 contains 13 residues. Trimming removed 3 bases from V and 5 bases from J, with 11 bases in between. Germline V gene lookup returns CDR1 SGHRS and CDR2 YFSETQ. This chain's CDR3 is CASSYQVSYGYTF. As DNA, the CDR3 is TGCGCCAGCAGCTACCAGGTGTCTTATGGCTACACCTTC.

The genes are TRBV5-1 and TRBJ2-5, with D possibly TRBD1 on 5 matching bases. CDR3 length: 14 residues. CDR1 and CDR2 from the germline V gene are SGHRS and YFSETQ. The V gene lost 6 bases and the J gene lost 2 bases, with 14 bases spanning the gap. CDR3 amino acids: CASTYSTGQETQYF. The CDR3 DNA reads as TGCGCCAGCACCTATTCTACAGGACAAGAGACCCAGTACTTC.

This clone was recorded once. The chain uses TRBV4-3 and TRBJ2-5, with TRBD2 identical over 12 bases. The ends lost 1 base at V and 4 bases at J; junction bases unmatched: 7. CDR1 is LGHNA and CDR2 is YSLEER in the germline V gene. The CDR3 contains 17 residues. The CDR3 DNA follows: TGCGCCAGCAGCCAAGCTCGTCTAGCGGGAGGGGGAGAGACCCAGTACTTC. Protein sequence: CASSQARLAGGGETQYF.

The V gene is TRBV6-6, the J gene TRBJ2-3; TRBD1 matches at 11 bases. The CDR3 sequence is 17 residues long. Germline CDR1 and CDR2: MNHNY and SVGAGI (reference sequence). Trimming took 5 bases from V and 2 from J; bases not matched to a gene: 9. The CDR3 region is CASSPRGTGGPTDTQYF. The CDR3 nucleotides are TGTGCCAGCAGTCCCAGAGGGACAGGGGGTCCCACAGATACGCAGTATTTT.

The table lists this clone with a few counts. The chain joins TRBV28 to TRBJ1-2; D might be TRBD1 (5 bases). Germline V gene sequence: CDR1 MDHEN, CDR2 SYDVKM. Trimming left V 4 bases short and J 0 bases short, with 12 bases between. This CDR3 spans 15 amino acids. In DNA form, the CDR3 reads TGTGCCAGCAGTTCGCTCGGGGGACCTAACTATGGCTACACCTTC. Translated: CASSSLGGPNYGYTF.

This clone showed up just once. The rearrangement uses TRBV2 and TRBJ1-3; D perhaps matches TRBD1 (6 bases). The CDR3 extends over 14 amino acids. The germline V gene encodes CDR1 SNHLY and CDR2 FYNNEI. V was trimmed by 2 bases and J by 3 bases, leaving 8 bases between them. The CDR3 loop reads CASSEQGNGNTIYF. The CDR3 DNA reads TGTGCCAGCAGTGAACAGGGGAATGGAAACACCATATATTTT.

The rearrangement links TRBV24-1 to TRBJ2-5; 7 positions match TRBD1. J gave up 4 bases and V 4 bases, and 14 bases lay outside the gene matches. This CDR3 is built from 17 residues. Germline CDR1 is KGHDR and CDR2 is SFDVKD. The CDR3 DNA sequence: TGTGCCACCAGTGACTTGCACCAACCACAGGGGACAGAGACCCAGTACTTC. Its translation: CATSDLHQPQGTETQYF.

CDR3 sequence (DNA): TGTGCCAGCAGATGGGGAGCTTACGAGCAGTACTTC. It encodes CASRWGAYEQYF. The chain couples TRBV5-8 to TRBJ2-7; D might be TRBD2 (5 bases). V dropped 5 bases and J dropped 4 bases, with 10 bases sitting between them. Germline CDR1 reads SGHTS; CDR2 reads YDEGEE. The CDR3 runs to 12 residues.

The chain is built from TRBV11-3 and TRBJ1-1; a possible D gene is TRBD1 (5 bases). V dropped 3 bases and J dropped 1 base, with 12 bases sitting between them. Germline CDR1 is SGHNT and CDR2 is YENEEA. CDR3 length: 15 amino acids. CDR3 DNA: TGTGCCAGCAGCTTGGGCGGGACTGAGAACACTGAAGCTTTCTTT. Translation: CASSLGGTENTEAFF.